This T cell receptor (beta chain) was documented in a study of OX40 agonist ivuxolimab in advanced cancers. No patient had autoimmune disease or received systemic immunosuppression. Concerning this clone: Its antigen is as yet unknown.

Study-wide results and caveats: Among patients with partial responses at 0.1-3.0 mg/kg, clonal expansion was among the lowest.

Here immunoSEQ multiplex PCR was the method, and the copy in TCRdb shows in-frame clones only, minus some. The sample includes some 80,000 clones, 88% seen only once; the top ten take more than 0.65%. The material was CD4+ or CD8+ T cells sorted from blood, obtained in a trial of the OX40 agonist ivuxolimab. The origin of this receptor is an adult with an advanced solid tumor such as melanoma, head and neck, liver or kidney cancer.

The CDR3 here is CASSALGTVGEKLFF. The CDR3 DNA reads as TGTGCCAGCAGCGCCCTAGGGACAGTCGGCGAAAAACTGTTTTTT. The chain employs TRBV9 and TRBJ1-4; 7 nucleotides match TRBD1. Per the germline V gene, CDR1 is SGDLS and CDR2 is YYNGEE. V was pared by 3 bases and J by 8 bases, with 10 bases of the junction left unmatched. This CDR3 contains 15 residues.